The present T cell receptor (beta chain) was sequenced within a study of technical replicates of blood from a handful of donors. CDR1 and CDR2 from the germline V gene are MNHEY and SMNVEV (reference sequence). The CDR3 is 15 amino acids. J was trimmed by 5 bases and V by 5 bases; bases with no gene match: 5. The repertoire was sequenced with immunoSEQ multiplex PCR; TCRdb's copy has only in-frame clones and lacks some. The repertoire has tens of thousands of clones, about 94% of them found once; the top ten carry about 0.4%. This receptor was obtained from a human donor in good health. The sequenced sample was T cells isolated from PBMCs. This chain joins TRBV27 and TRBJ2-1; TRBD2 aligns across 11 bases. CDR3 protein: CASSIAGGPNNEQFF. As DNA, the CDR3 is TGTGCCAGCAGTATAGCGGGAGGGCCGAACAATGAGCAGTTCTTC.